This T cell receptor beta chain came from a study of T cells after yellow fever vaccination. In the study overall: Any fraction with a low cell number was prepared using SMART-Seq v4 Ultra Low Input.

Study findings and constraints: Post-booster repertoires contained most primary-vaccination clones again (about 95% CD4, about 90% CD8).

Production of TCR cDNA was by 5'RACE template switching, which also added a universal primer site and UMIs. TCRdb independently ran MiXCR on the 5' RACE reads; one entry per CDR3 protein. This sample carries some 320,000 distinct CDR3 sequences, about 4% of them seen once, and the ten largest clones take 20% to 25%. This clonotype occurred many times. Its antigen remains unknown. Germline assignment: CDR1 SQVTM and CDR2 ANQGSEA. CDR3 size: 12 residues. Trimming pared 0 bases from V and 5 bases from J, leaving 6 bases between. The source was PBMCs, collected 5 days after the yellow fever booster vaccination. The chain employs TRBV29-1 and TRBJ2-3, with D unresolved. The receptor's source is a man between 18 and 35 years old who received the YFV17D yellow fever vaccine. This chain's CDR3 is CSVEDQLDTQYF. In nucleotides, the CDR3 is TGCAGCGTTGAAGATCAGCTAGATACGCAGTATTTT.